This TCR beta chain was found in a study of T cell responses to AZD1222 COVID-19 vaccine. The protocol was immunoSEQ multiplex PCR, while the TCRdb copy is restricted to in-frame clones and leaves out a portion. This sample carries tens of thousands of clones, more than 75% of them seen once, and the ten largest clones take around an eighth. Broader study findings: The donors showed a predominance of white British ancestry and of females, with possible underestimation of clonal diversity. Two AZD1222 doses significantly raised spike-specific TCR breadth and depth over controls. Reports say nearly half of spike-specific TCRs go after unmutated variant regions. Vaccine-associated CD4 TCRs ranged over spike, dominating at 160-218 and 743-854.

Germline V gene sequence: CDR1 SGHRS, CDR2 YFSETQ. V lost 4 bases and J lost 3; bases outside the gene matches: 16. The CDR3 is 18 amino acids. This clone was found once. The antigen is undetermined. The gene calls are TRBV5-1 and TRBJ2-1; the match to TRBD1 covers 7 bases. The receptor comes from an adult who received the AZD1222 COVID-19 vaccine. This sample comprised peripheral blood, obtained 28 days after the second AZD1222 dose. The CDR3 loop reads CASSPDVRTGDNYNEQFF. The CDR3 DNA is TGCGCCAGCAGCCCAGACGTTCGGACAGGAGATAACTACAATGAGCAGTTCTTC.